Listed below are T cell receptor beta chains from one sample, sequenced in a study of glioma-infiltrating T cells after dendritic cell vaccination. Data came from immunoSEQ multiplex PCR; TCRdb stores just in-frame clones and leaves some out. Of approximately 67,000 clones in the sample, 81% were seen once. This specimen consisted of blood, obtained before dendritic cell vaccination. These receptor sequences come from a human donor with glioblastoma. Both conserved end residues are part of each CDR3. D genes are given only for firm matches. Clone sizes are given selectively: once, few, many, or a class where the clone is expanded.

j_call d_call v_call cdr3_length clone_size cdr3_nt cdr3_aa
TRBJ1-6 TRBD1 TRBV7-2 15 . TGTGCCAGCAGCTTCCTCGGGACAGGGGGTTCACCCCTCCACTTT CASSFLGTGGSPLHF
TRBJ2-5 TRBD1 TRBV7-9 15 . TGTGCCAGCAGCCCGGGACAGGGGCAGGCAGAGACCCAGTACTTC CASSPGQGQAETQYF
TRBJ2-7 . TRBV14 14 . TGTGCCAGCAGAGACAGTTCGAGGTCCTACGAGCAGTACTTC CASRDSSRSYEQYF
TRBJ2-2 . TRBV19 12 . TGTGCCAGTAGGGACTACACCGGGGAGCTGTTTTTT CASRDYTGELFF
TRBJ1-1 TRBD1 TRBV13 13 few TGTGCCAGCAGCTTGGGACAGGGAGCAGAAGCTTTCTTT CASSLGQGAEAFF
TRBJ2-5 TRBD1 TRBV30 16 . TGTGCCTGGAGTGAAGGGACAGGGCATGTACAAGAGACCCAGTACTTC CAWSEGTGHVQETQYF
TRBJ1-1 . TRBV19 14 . TGTGCCAGTAAAGGAGGGAGTTTCGGGACTGAAGCTTTCTTT CASKGGSFGTEAFF
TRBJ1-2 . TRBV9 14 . TGTGCCAGCAGCGTAGGTTTCAGGGCGGTTGGCTACACCTTC CASSVGFRAVGYTF
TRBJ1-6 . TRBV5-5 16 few TGTGCCAGCAGCCCAATCGGCGACAGGAATAATTCACCCCTCCACTTT CASSPIGDRNNSPLHF
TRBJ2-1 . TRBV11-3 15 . TGTGCCAGCAGCTTGGCTAGCGTCTCCTACAATGAGCAGTTCTTC CASSLASVSYNEQFF
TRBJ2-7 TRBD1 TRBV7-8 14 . TGTGCCAGCAGCATCGGACAGGGGGCCTACGAGCAGTACTTC CASSIGQGAYEQYF
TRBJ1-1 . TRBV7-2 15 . TGTGCCAGCAGCACCCGTTCAGGGTCGGGCACTGAAGCTTTCTTT CASSTRSGSGTEAFF
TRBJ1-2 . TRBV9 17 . TGTGCCAGCAGCGTATCGGCTGGGGAGGAAGGGCCCTATGGCTACACCTTC CASSVSAGEEGPYGYTF
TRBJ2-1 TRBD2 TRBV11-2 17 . TGTGCCAGCAGCTTAGGGACTAGCGGGGGTTACCACAATGAGCAGTTCTTC CASSLGTSGGYHNEQFF
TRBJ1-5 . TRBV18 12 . TGTGCCAGCTCACCACCGTCAGGGACCCAGCATTTT CASSPPSGTQHF
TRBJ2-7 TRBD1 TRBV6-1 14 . TGTGCCAGCAGTGTGGGACAGAGTTCCTACGAGCAGTACTTC CASSVGQSSYEQYF
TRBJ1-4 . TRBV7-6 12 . TGTGCCAGCAGCTCGGACAGCGGCCCTCTGTTTTTT CASSSDSGPLFF
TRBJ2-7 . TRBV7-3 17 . TGTGCCAGCAGCTTAGTTCATGGGGACACACCAAACTCGATGCAGTACTTC CASSLVHGDTPNSMQYF
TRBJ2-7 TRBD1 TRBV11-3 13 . TGTGCCAGCAGCTTGGACAGGGGGCACGAGCAGTACTTC CASSLDRGHEQYF
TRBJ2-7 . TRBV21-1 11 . TGTGCCAGCACCCTGACTAGCGAGCAGTACTTC CASTLTSEQYF
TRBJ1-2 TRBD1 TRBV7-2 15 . TGTGCCAGCAGCTTAGTAACAGGGGCTAACTATGGCTACACCTTC CASSLVTGANYGYTF
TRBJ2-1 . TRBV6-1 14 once TGTGCCAGCAGCCGCGCAAGCTCCTACAATGAGCAGTTCTTC CASSRASSYNEQFF
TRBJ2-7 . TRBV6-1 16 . TGTGCCAGCAGTGAAAGAGTGGGGCCGAGCTCCTACGAGCAGTACTTC CASSERVGPSSYEQYF